This T cell receptor (beta chain) was documented in a study of spatial heterogeneity in lung cancer (dated 2019 in TCRdb). Looking at the study overall: More beta-chain than alpha-chain transcripts were consistently detected, likely reflecting higher beta-chain transcript abundance. In tumor regions, TCR transcript counts showed a strong correlation with a T cell transcriptional module score from matched bulk RNA-seq. In the raw uncorrected reads, each unique combination of TCR and UMI appeared on average more than ten times. In non-small cell lung cancer, the study quantitatively compared TCR alpha and beta repertoires across several tumor regions, matched nontumor lung, and blood. Nonsynonymous mutation counts, determined by whole-exome sequencing of tumor tissue, were related to features of the TCR repertoire. Both alpha and beta chains were TCR-sequenced in approximately 200 tumor regions, approximately 64 matched nontumor lung samples and more than 50 PBMC samples obtained at surgery.

To prepare the library, 5' RACE was applied. This sample was sequenced with a NextSeq 500. The TCR library protocol attached a unique molecular identifier to each TCR cDNA molecule to allow correction of PCR and sequencing errors. The study's processing was this. TCR identification, UMI-based error correction and CDR3 extraction were all carried out with Decombinator tools. TCRs above a frequency of 2 per 1,000, corresponding to the top 1% of the tumor frequency distribution, were defined as expanded. Expanded tumor TCRs statistically deemed absent (corrected P<0.05) from at least one tumor region were classed as regional, and all other expanded tumor TCRs were classed as ubiquitous. Renyi diversity was computed with the R vegan package after each repertoire had been subsampled 100 times to 5,000 TCRs. To build CDR3 similarity networks, amino acid triplet string-kernel similarity was used, and CDR3s were connected when their pairwise similarity was above 0.82. TCRdb reworked the public reads: Q25 trimming with fastp, MiXCR clone assembly, productive beta chains retained. Identical CDR3 protein sequences are pooled into one entry, listed with their most common genes and DNA. These V and J calls are TCRdb output, not the study's own analysis. This sample is represented by around 8,000 distinct CDR3 sequences; about 8% of them were singletons. The ten biggest clones cover about 4% of the sample.

The investigation overall reported the following: The tumor nonsynonymous mutation count correlated with the number of expanded intratumoral alpha and beta TCRs. The count of ubiquitous expanded TCRs correlated with the count of ubiquitous nonsynonymous mutations, and the count of regional expanded TCRs correlated with the count of regional nonsynonymous mutations. TCR-seq coverage of tumor T cells was estimated to be only approximately 7% for alpha chains and more than 11% for beta chains. Confirming at a functional level the hypothesis that regional TCRs recognize regional mutations was considered to require additional single-cell paired TCR alpha and beta sequencing.

The time point label here, explained by the study, means: sample taken at primary tumor resection. Donors were some 70 patients with early-stage, untreated non-small cell lung cancer from the lung TRACERx cohort. TCR sequencing used whole RNA extracted from tumor and nontumor lung tissue, or from cryopreserved PBMC samples, without cell sorting. Patients were selected for TCR sequencing only if sufficient RNA was available from at least two tumor regions. A lung pathologist reviewed the tumor and adjacent nontumor lung specimens before the specimens were selected. Notes on this clonotype: This receptor's antigen is unknown. Base qualities are not at hand, and no much larger clone is one base apart.

Its CDR3 holds 15 amino acids, cysteine through phenylalanine. The read is trimmed to its CDR3 DNA, 45 bases read in frame from base 1. CDR1 and CDR2 are drawn from the germline V gene: SGHAT, FQNNGV. Relative to germline, V is missing 5 bases and J is missing 4 bases, with 6 bases of the junction outside any gene match. Here the chain combines TRBV11-2 and TRBJ2-5; 11 bases in between match TRBD2. The sequence was obtained from a male donor with early-stage non-small cell lung cancer. The sequencing here drew on lung tumor tissue, taken at surgery. The DNA sequence reads TGTGCCAGCAGCGTCCTAGCGGGAGGAAGAGAGACCCAGTACTTC. It specifies CASSVLAGGRETQYF.